This section outlines one T cell receptor (beta chain) sequence together with its context. The antigen remains unidentified. This record comes from a study of blood T cells in healthy people across ages. General study points: Any changes in expanded clonotypes were possibly confounded, as donor CMV status remained unknown. Both naive CD4+ cell counts and diversity were greater in long-lived donors than in aged donors.

Each sample yielded at least 5 micrograms of PBMC total RNA. Trimming removed 3 bases at V and 1 base at J, with 19 bases between. This CDR3 comprises 18 residues. Germline values: CDR1 KGHSH, CDR2 LQKENI. It was with a sample-barcoded 5' primer and a J-beta primer mix that a second PCR of roughly 7 to 12 cycles was run. A template-switch adaptor containing 12 random nucleotides labeled each cDNA molecule. TCRdb reprocessed the 5' RACE reads via MiXCR and lists one record per CDR3 protein. Among under 950,000 distinct CDR3 sequences, about a fifth were seen once, and the ten largest hold about 20%. Sequencing was performed on blood. The source is a man between 65 and 79 years old in good health. The V gene is TRBV18, the J gene TRBJ1-3; D is uncertain. The DNA for the CDR3 is TGTGCCAGCTCACCCCGAGGACTGGATTTCTCTTCTGGAAACACCATATATTTT. As protein: CASSPRGLDFSSGNTIYF.